This TCR beta chain was sequenced during a study of patients and donors after allogeneic stem cell transplantation. Germline V gene sequence: CDR1 DFQATT, CDR2 SNEGSKA (reference sequence). V was pared by 8 bases and J by 1 base, with 9 bases between. The CDR3 contains 11 residues. A single record per CDR3 protein comes from TCRdb applying MiXCR to the RT-PCR reads. Of about 410,000 distinct CDR3 sequences in the sample, 16% were seen once. The sequenced sample was blood, either unsorted or a sorted T cell fraction (not recorded which). The rearrangement uses TRBV20-1 and TRBJ2-7; D ambiguous. The receptor was derived from a human donor who was either an allogeneic HSCT recipient or a stem cell or donor lymphocyte infusion donor (not recorded which). It is not recorded whose cells these are; they may come from a transplant donor. In DNA form, the CDR3 reads TGCAGTACCTCCCTATCCTACGAGCAGTACTTC. Amino acids: CSTSLSYEQYF.